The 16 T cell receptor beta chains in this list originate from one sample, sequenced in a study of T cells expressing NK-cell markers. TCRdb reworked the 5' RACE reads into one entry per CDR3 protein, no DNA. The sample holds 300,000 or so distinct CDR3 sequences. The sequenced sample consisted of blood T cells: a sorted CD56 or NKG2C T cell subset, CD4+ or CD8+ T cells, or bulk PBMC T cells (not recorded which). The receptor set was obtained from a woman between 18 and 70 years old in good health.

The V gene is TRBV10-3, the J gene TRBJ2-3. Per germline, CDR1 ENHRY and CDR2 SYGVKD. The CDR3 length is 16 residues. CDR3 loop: CAISESSAAYTDTQYF.

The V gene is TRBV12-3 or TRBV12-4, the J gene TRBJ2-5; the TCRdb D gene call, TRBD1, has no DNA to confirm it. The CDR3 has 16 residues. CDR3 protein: CATSVGGNGYQETQYF.

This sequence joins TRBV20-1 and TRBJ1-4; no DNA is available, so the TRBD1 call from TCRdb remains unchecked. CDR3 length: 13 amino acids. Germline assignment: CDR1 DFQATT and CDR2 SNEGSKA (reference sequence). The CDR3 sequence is CSASRDRGEKLFF.

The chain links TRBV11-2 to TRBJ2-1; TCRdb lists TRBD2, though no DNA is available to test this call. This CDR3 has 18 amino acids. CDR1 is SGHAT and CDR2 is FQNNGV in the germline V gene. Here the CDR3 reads CASSSRGTSGRSYNEQFF.

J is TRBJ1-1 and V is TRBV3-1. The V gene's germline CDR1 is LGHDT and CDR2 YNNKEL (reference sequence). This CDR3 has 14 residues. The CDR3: CASSQELRNTEAFF. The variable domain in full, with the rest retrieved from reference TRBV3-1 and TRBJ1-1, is DTAVSQTPKYLVTQMGNDKSIKCEQNLGHDTMYWYKQDSKKFLKIMFSYNNKELIINETVPNRFSPKSPDKAHLNLHINSLELGDSAVYFCASSQELRNTEAFFGQGTRLTVV.

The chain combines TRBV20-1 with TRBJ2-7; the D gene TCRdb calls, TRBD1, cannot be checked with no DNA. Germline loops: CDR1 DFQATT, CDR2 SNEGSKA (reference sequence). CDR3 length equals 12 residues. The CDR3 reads CSATRLGRTAYF.

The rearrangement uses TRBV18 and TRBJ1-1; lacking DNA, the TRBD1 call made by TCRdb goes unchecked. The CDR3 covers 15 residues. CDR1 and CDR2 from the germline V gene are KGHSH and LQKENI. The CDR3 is CASSLMDTANTEAFF.

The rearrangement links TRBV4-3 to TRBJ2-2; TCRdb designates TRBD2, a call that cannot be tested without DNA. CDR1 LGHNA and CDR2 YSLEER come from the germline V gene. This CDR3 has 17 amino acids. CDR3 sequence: CASSHQIAGGPNGELFF.

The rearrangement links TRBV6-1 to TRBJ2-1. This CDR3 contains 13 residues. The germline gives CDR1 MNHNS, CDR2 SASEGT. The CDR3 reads CASTRMRVDEQFF.

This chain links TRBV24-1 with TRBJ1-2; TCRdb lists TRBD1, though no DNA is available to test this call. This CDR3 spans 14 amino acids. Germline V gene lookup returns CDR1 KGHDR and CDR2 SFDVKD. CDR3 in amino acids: CATSVGQGVDGYTF.

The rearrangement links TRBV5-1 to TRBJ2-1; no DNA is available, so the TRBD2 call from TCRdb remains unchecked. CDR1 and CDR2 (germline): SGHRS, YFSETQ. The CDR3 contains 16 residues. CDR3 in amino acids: CASSFRAGGVYNEQFF.

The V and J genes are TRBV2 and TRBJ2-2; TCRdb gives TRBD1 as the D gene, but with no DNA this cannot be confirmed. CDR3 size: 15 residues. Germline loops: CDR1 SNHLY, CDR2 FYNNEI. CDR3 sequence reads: CASSTDRGNTGELFF. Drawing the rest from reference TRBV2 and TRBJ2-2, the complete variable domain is EPEVTQTPSHQVTQMGQEVILRCVPISNHLYFYWYRQILGQKVEFLVSFYNNEISEKSEIFDDQFSVERPDGSNFTLKIRSTKLEDSAMYFCASSTDRGNTGELFFGEGSRLTVL.

This CDR3 is CASSLPNQPQHF. The V gene is TRBV7-9, the J gene TRBJ1-5. CDR1 SEHNR and CDR2 FQNEAQ come from the germline V gene (reference sequence). This CDR3 is 12 amino acids long.

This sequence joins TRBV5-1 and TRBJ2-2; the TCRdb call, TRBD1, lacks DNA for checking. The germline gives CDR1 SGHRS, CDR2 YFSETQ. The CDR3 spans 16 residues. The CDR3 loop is CASSLAGTGMTGELFF.

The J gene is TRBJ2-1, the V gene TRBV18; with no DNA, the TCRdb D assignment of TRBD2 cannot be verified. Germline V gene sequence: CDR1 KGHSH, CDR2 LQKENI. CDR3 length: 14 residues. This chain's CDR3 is CASSAERVSTEQFF.

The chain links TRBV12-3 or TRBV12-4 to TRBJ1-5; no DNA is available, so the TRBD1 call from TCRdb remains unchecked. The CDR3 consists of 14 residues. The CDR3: CASSFAGGNQPQHF.